These 20 T cell receptor beta chains came from one sample sequenced in a study of blood T cell repertoires in COVID-19. Sequencing was performed with immunoSEQ multiplex PCR; in TCRdb, only in-frame clones are kept and a portion is missing. The table shows 150,000 or so clones, with approximately 87% occurring only once. Sequencing was done on a sample of PBMCs or T cells enriched from blood (not recorded which). The receptors stem from a woman aged 45-65 years who had recovered from COVID-19.

V and J are TRBV6-6 and TRBJ1-2, with D possibly being TRBD1 (5 bases). The V end was cut by 5 bases, the J end by 8 bases, with 12 bases between. Germline CDR1 and CDR2: MNHNY and SVGAGI (reference sequence). There are 12 residues in the CDR3. The CDR3 protein is CASSAGVGGYTF. The DNA of the CDR3 is TGTGCCAGCAGTGCGGGGGTTGGGGGCTACACCTTC.

This clone was seen only once. The chain has TRBV7-9 and TRBJ2-3; a possible D gene is TRBD1 (5 bases). Germline CDR1 is SEHNR and CDR2 is FQNEAQ (reference sequence). V was trimmed by 5 bases and J by 6 bases, leaving 12 bases between them. The CDR3 is 13 amino acids. CDR3 nucleotide sequence: TGTGCCAGCAGCAGGGGCTCCGCGGATACGCAGTATTTT. Translation gives CASSRGSADTQYF.

The chain is built from TRBV7-3 and TRBJ2-3, with D maybe TRBD1 (6 bases). Trimming shortened V by 5 bases and J by 2 bases, and 11 bases separated the two germline ends. CDR1 is SGHTA, CDR2 FQGTGA, per germline. The CDR3 totals 14 residues. For the CDR3, the DNA is TGTGCCAGCAGCCGGGACACCCTCACAGATACGCAGTATTTT. Its translation: CASSRDTLTDTQYF. Full variable domain (outside the CDR3, taken from reference TRBV7-3 and TRBJ2-3): GAGVSQTPSNKVTEKGKYVELRCDPISGHTALYWYRQSLGQGPEFLIYFQGTGAADDSGLPNDRFFAVRPEGSVSTLKIQRTERGDSAVYLCASSRDTLTDTQYFGPGTRLTVL.

This rearrangement joins TRBV30 to TRBJ2-3; 10 bases match TRBD1. Germline lookup yields CDR1 GTSNPN and CDR2 SVGIG (reference sequence). V was pared by 4 bases and J by 6 bases, with 7 bases of the junction left unmatched. CDR3 size: 14 residues. The CDR3 sequence: CAWTDRGFADTQYF. CDR3 coding DNA: TGTGCCTGGACGGACAGGGGGTTTGCGGATACGCAGTATTTT.

Written as DNA, the CDR3 is TGCAGCGTTGAGGAGACAGGGGTTCTCTCTGGAAACACCATATATTTT. Amino acid sequence: CSVEETGVLSGNTIYF. The chain carries TRBV29-1 and TRBJ1-3, with TRBD1 matching 8 bases. The germline CDR1 and CDR2 sequences are SQVTM and ANQGSEA. CDR3 length equals 16 residues. V shed 3 bases, J shed 0 bases, and the junction held 7 bases outside the gene matches.

This clone was recorded only once. The chain joins TRBV24-1 to TRBJ2-6; TRBD2 might be the D (5 bases). This CDR3 has 15 amino acids. Looked up from germline, CDR1 is KGHDR and CDR2 is SFDVKD. Trimming took 3 bases from V and 3 from J, leaving 8 bases between them. The CDR3 DNA reads as TGTGCCACCAGTGATCCCCGGGGTGGGGCCAACGTCCTGACTTTC. Amino acids: CATSDPRGGANVLTF.

The table lists this clone with a few counts. This chain connects TRBV29-1 to TRBJ2-7; 9 nucleotides line up with TRBD1. The junction had 2 bases not matched to a gene; V was cut back by 0 bases and J by 2 bases. The CDR3 is 14 residues long. The germline V gene encodes CDR1 SQVTM and CDR2 ANQGSEA. CDR3 region: CSVEEDRGAYEQYF. In nucleotides, the CDR3 is TGCAGCGTTGAAGAGGACAGGGGAGCCTACGAGCAGTACTTC.

V is TRBV29-1 and J is TRBJ2-2, with 9 positions matching TRBD2. The CDR3 runs 14 residues. Germline lookup yields CDR1 SQVTM and CDR2 ANQGSEA. The V segment lost 4 bases and the J segment 3 bases; nucleotides outside the gene matches: 3. The CDR3 bases are TGCAGCGTTGCTAGCGGGGCTGACACCGGGGAGCTGTTTTTT. It is translated as CSVASGADTGELFF.

The chain recombines TRBV5-5 with TRBJ1-5; D is unclear. V gave up 4 bases and J gave up 0 bases, with 11 bases separating them. The CDR3 length is 15 residues. The germline gives CDR1 SGHKS, CDR2 YYEKEE (reference sequence). The CDR3 coding sequence is TGTGCCAGCAGCCCCGGGTTGTATAGCAATCAGCCCCAGCATTTT. Translated, it gives CASSPGLYSNQPQHF.

This chain joins TRBV2 and TRBJ1-1, with D perhaps TRBD1 (5 bases). V was pared by 4 bases and J by 8 bases, with 8 bases between. Germline V gene data show CDR1 as SNHLY and CDR2 as FYNNEI. The CDR3 totals 11 residues. The DNA of the CDR3 is TGTGCCAGCAGTGGACAGTTAGAAGCTTTCTTT. It is translated as CASSGQLEAFF.

The chain has TRBV2 and TRBJ2-2; D is possibly TRBD2 (6 bases). The CDR3 is 16 residues long. V was trimmed by 1 base and J by 1 base, leaving 10 bases between them. Germline values: CDR1 SNHLY, CDR2 FYNNEI. The DNA of the CDR3 is TGTGCCAGCAGTGAAGTCGGGGGACTGAACACCGGGGAGCTGTTTTTT. Translation gives CASSEVGGLNTGELFF.

The chain has TRBV14 and TRBJ2-1; 11 bases map to TRBD2. Germline values: CDR1 SGHDN, CDR2 FVKESK. CDR3 length equals 15 residues. The junction had 7 bases not matched to a gene; V was cut back by 5 bases and J by 7 bases. CDR3 region: CASSARLAGNNEQFF. The DNA of the CDR3 is TGTGCCAGCAGCGCCAGACTAGCGGGGAATAATGAGCAGTTCTTC. The whole variable domain, filled in from reference TRBV14 and TRBJ2-1, reads EAGVTQFPSHSVIEKGQTVTLRCDPISGHDNLYWYRRVMGKEIKFLLHFVKESKQDESGMPNNRFLAERTGGTYSTLKVQPAELEDSGVYFCASSARLAGNNEQFFGPGTRLTVL.

V is TRBV9 and J is TRBJ2-3; D uncertain. V was shortened by 0 bases and J by 6 bases, with 2 bases between the two germline ends. CDR3 length equals 11 residues. Looked up from germline, CDR1 is SGDLS and CDR2 is YYNGEE. Here the CDR3 DNA reads TGTGCCAGCAGCGTAGCTGATACGCAGTATTTT. Amino acid sequence: CASSVADTQYF.

This chain joins TRBV3-1 (or the pseudogene TRBV3-2) and TRBJ2-1; 11 nucleotides match TRBD2. Germline assignment: CDR1 LGHDT and CDR2 YNNKEL (reference sequence). J gave up 1 base and V 2 bases, and 4 bases lay outside the gene matches. This CDR3 spans 17 amino acids. DNA for the CDR3: TGTGCCAGCAGCCAAATTAGCGGGGGGGTGTCCTACAATGAGCAGTTCTTC. Residues: CASSQISGGVSYNEQFF.

The chain links TRBV11-2 to TRBJ2-3; 8 bases match TRBD2. Trimming removed 6 bases from V and 3 bases from J; junction bases left unmatched: 11. CDR1 SGHAT and CDR2 FQNNGV come from the germline V gene. CDR3 length: 16 amino acids. The CDR3 DNA is TGTGCCAGCAGAGCCACGCGGGGGGCAGGGACAGATACGCAGTATTTT. This codes for CASRATRGAGTDTQYF.

The gene calls are TRBV18 and TRBJ1-4; D is undetermined. Germline assignment: CDR1 KGHSH and CDR2 LQKENI. V was trimmed by 3 bases and J by 7 bases, leaving 9 bases between them. CDR3 length: 13 residues. CDR3 amino acids: CASSPSDAEKLFF. The CDR3 DNA follows: TGTGCCAGCTCACCTTCAGATGCTGAAAAACTGTTTTTT.

The chain recombines TRBV7-6 with TRBJ2-2; D gene uncertain. V dropped 3 bases and J dropped 2 bases, with 4 bases sitting between them. The CDR3 covers 13 residues. Germline V gene data show CDR1 as SGHVS and CDR2 as FNYEAQ. The CDR3 spells CASSLGNTGELFF. The DNA for the CDR3 is TGTGCCAGCAGCTTGGGCAACACCGGGGAGCTGTTTTTT.

In its sample, this clone was seen a few times. This rearrangement joins TRBV19 to TRBJ1-1, with D perhaps matching TRBD1 (6 bases). Germline values: CDR1 LNHDA, CDR2 SQIVND (reference sequence). The V and J ends lost 5 bases and 0 bases respectively, with 10 bases between them. The CDR3 sequence is 14 residues long. The CDR3 reads CASSVQGMNTEAFF. DNA for the CDR3: TGTGCCAGTAGTGTGCAGGGGATGAACACTGAAGCTTTCTTT.

The chain uses TRBV5-1 and TRBJ2-7; 11 bases are a match to TRBD2. V was pared by 3 bases and J by 4 bases, with 6 bases of the junction left unmatched. CDR3 length equals 15 residues. Germline lookup yields CDR1 SGHRS and CDR2 YFSETQ. The CDR3 region is CASSWGLAEGYEQYF. Written as DNA, the CDR3 is TGCGCCAGCAGCTGGGGACTAGCGGAAGGGTACGAGCAGTACTTC.

V is TRBV14 and J is TRBJ1-3; 7 bases agree with TRBD1. This CDR3 has 19 amino acids. Germline CDR1 SGHDN, CDR2 FVKESK. V dropped 4 bases and J dropped 4; count of bases not matched to a gene: 19. DNA of the CDR3: TGTGCCAGCAGCCTTGGACAGGTCCCCAATGTGGGGGCGGGAAACACCATATATTTT. Translating gives CASSLGQVPNVGAGNTIYF.